This entry is about one TCR beta chain. The V and J ends lost 0 bases and 2 bases, in that order; junction bases with no gene match: 15. The germline gives CDR1 SGHDT, CDR2 YYEEEE. CDR3 size: 19 residues. This entry comes from a study of blood T cell repertoires in COVID-19. The protocol was immunoSEQ multiplex PCR, while the TCRdb copy is restricted to in-frame clones and leaves out a portion. The data show roughly 300,000 clones, about 83% seen once. The receptor comes from a woman aged 45-60 years with acute or convalescent COVID-19. The rearrangement joins TRBV5-6 to TRBJ1-2; 8 bases match TRBD1. Sequences were obtained from peripheral blood. CDR3 in amino acids: CASSLDYTGTGGTNYGYTF. For the CDR3, the DNA is TGTGCCAGCAGCTTGGACTACACCGGGACAGGTGGGACCAACTATGGCTACACCTTC.